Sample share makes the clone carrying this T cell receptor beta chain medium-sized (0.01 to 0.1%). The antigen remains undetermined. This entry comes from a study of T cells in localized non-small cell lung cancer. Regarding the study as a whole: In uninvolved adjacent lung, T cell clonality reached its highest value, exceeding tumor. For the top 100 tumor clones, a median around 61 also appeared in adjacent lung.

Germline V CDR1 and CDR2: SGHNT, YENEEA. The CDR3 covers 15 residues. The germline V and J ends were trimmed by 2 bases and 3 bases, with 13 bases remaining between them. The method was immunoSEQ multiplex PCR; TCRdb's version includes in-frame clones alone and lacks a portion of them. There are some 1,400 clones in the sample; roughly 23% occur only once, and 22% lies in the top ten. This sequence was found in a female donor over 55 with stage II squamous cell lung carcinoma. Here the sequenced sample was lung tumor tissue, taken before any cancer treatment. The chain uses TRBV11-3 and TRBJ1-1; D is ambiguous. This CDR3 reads CASSLILIGDTEAFF. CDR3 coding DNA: TGTGCCAGCAGCTTAATTCTGATCGGGGACACTGAAGCTTTCTTT.